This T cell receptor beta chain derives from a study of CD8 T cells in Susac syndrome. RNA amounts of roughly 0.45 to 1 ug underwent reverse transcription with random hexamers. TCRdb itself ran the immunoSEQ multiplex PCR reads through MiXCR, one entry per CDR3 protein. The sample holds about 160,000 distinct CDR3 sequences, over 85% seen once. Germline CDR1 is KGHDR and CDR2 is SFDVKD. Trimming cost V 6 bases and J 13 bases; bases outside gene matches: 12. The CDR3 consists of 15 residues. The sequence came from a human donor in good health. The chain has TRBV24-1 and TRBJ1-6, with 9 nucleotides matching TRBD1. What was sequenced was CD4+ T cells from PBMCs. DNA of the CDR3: TGTGCCACCAGTACCCGACAGGGGGTTTTGTTGCCCCTCCACTTT. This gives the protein CATSTRQGVLLPLHF.